The sample holds many counts of the clone carrying this T cell receptor (beta chain). Sequencing libraries for TCR beta were prepared with iRepertoire HTBI primers and Arm-PCR of CDR3 regions. TCRdb re-called the multiplex PCR reads with MiXCR, one entry per CDR3 protein. The sample shows roughly 520,000 distinct CDR3 sequences, around 12% of them seen only once. The data were obtained in a study of regulatory T cells in long-lasting Graves disease. Described time point: newly diagnosed GD, antithyroid drugs for less than 3 months. Following extraction of RNA from PBMCs, that RNA was used to make the TCR library. The V and J ends lost 6 bases and 1 base, in that order; junction bases with no gene match: 5. This CDR3 is built from 14 residues. Germline V gives CDR1 MNHEY, CDR2 SMNVEV (reference sequence). These data are also associated with another study on T cells in Graves' hyperthyroidism and ophthalmopathy.

This TCR was recovered from a woman aged 25 to 45 with Graves disease. This material consisted of peripheral blood mononuclear cells (PBMCs), taken at new diagnosis, from a patient treated with antithyroid drugs. The chain joins TRBV27 to TRBJ1-1, with TRBD1 matching 7 bases. The CDR3 loop is CASSLTGENTEAFF. Written as DNA, the CDR3 is TGTGCCAGCAGCCTAACAGGGGAGAACACTGAAGCTTTCTTT.